One sample yielded the 18 T cell receptor beta chains listed below, sequenced in a study of Graves' ophthalmopathy and Graves' hyperthyroidism. Using RNA transcripts, the TCR beta CDR3 regions were amplified. First-round RT-PCR relied on HTBI primers, and a second-round multiplex PCR came next. MiXCR was run by TCRdb on the multiplex PCR reads, yielding one entry per CDR3 protein. The repertoire includes about 210,000 distinct CDR3 sequences, around 30% of them detected once, and about 8.2% sits in the top ten. The sequencing sample was made of peripheral blood. These receptor sequences come from a man aged 45 to 65 with Graves' ophthalmopathy.

This clonotype showed up many times. Written as DNA, the CDR3 is TGTGCCAGCAGTGCGGGTGAACGTCGCACCATATATTTT. As protein: CASSAGERRTIYF. This chain uses TRBV2 with TRBJ1-3; D is unclear. Germline V lookup: CDR1 SNHLY, CDR2 FYNNEI. The CDR3 spans 13 residues. V lost 4 bases, J lost 9 bases, and 13 bases lay in between. Looking up the rest from reference TRBV2 and TRBJ1-3 gives the full variable domain: EPEVTQTPSHQVTQMGQEVILRCVPISNHLYFYWYRQILGQKVEFLVSFYNNEISEKSEIFDDQFSVERPDGSNFTLKIRSTKLEDSAMYFCASSAGERRTIYFGEGSWLTVV.

The gene calls are TRBV2 and TRBJ2-5, with a tentative D call TRBD1 (6 bases). Deletions cut 4 bases from V and 5 bases from J, with 14 bases between. The CDR3 sequence is 14 residues long. Germline CDR1 SNHLY, CDR2 FYNNEI. CDR3 DNA: TGTGCCAGCAGTGGCGGCAGGGGAAGGGAGACCCAGTACTTC. Translated, it gives CASSGGRGRETQYF.

This clonotype was observed many times. This sequence joins TRBV12-3 or TRBV12-4 and TRBJ2-6; D is ambiguous. Trimming left V 8 bases short and J 2 bases short, with 10 bases between. The CDR3 runs 14 residues. CDR3 protein: CASLGGAGANVLTF. The CDR3 DNA follows: TGTGCCAGCCTTGGTGGGGCTGGGGCCAACGTCCTGACTTTC.

Notes on this clonotype: One end of the junction varies from germline; a read error may be responsible. This chain links TRBV6-5 with TRBJ1-2; D not certain. CDR1 is MNHEY, CDR2 SVGAGI, per germline. The CDR3 is 14 residues long. The CDR3 spells CASSYRGQNYVYTF. The CDR3 region has the DNA TGTGCCAGCAGTTACCGAGGGCAGAACTATGTCTACACCTTC.

Ten or more counts support this clonotype. The chain couples TRBV14 to TRBJ2-7, with 13 bases fitting TRBD2. The CDR3 runs 19 residues. After removal of 0 bases from V and 0 bases from J, the junction contained 8 bases not matched to a gene. Germline-derived CDR1 and CDR2 are SGHDN and FVKESK. The CDR3 is CASSQEGGTSGTSSYEQYF. The CDR3 nucleotides are TGTGCCAGCAGCCAAGAAGGAGGGACTAGCGGGACGAGCTCCTACGAGCAGTACTTC.

Only a few counts were recorded for this clonotype. The rearrangement links TRBV11-1 to TRBJ2-7; D assignment may be TRBD1 or TRBD2 (5 bases each). The germline V gene encodes CDR1 SGHAT and CDR2 FQDESV (reference sequence). V lost 5 bases to trimming and J lost 6 bases, with 17 bases between them. The CDR3 sequence is 14 residues long. The CDR3 DNA reads TGTGCCAGCAGCCCTGGGACCGGGACGGGCGAGCAGTACTTC. Amino acid sequence: CASSPGTGTGEQYF.

This clonotype appeared many times. The chain carries TRBV30 and TRBJ2-6, with D uncertain. The CDR3 runs 11 residues. The germline V gene has CDR1 GTSNPN and CDR2 SVGIG (reference sequence). Trimming left V 7 bases short and J 0 bases short, with 1 base between. Here the CDR3 DNA reads TGTGCCTTCTCTGGGGCCAACGTCCTGACTTTC. Encoded protein: CAFSGANVLTF. The full variable domain, its missing parts supplied by reference TRBV30 and TRBJ2-6, is SQTIHQWPATLVQPVGSPLSLECTVEGTSNPNLYWYRQAAGRGLQLLFYSVGIGQISSEVPQNLSASRPQDRQFILSSKKLLLSDSGFYLCAFSGANVLTFGAGSRLTVL.

This clonotype has at least ten counts. The rearrangement joins TRBV20-1 to TRBJ2-7; 10 nucleotides line up with TRBD2. V shed 2 bases, J shed 5 bases, and the junction held 6 bases outside the gene matches. The germline V gene has CDR1 DFQATT and CDR2 SNEGSKA (reference sequence). This CDR3 contains 14 residues. CDR3 amino acids: CSARLISGRNEQYF. For the CDR3, the DNA is TGCAGTGCTAGACTCATTAGCGGGAGGAACGAGCAGTACTTC.

The chain combines TRBV25-1 with TRBJ2-3, with 10 positions matching TRBD2. CDR1 is MGHDK and CDR2 is SYGVNS in the germline V gene. The CDR3 loop spans 16 amino acids. Trimming removed 3 bases from V and 1 base from J; junction bases left unmatched: 4. CDR3 loop: CASSDSGTSGTDTQYF. CDR3 in DNA: TGTGCCAGCAGTGACTCCGGGACTAGCGGCACAGATACGCAGTATTTT.

The chain joins TRBV30 to TRBJ1-2, with 7 bases matching TRBD1. V gave up 4 bases and J gave up 3 bases; unmatched junction bases: 11. The germline CDR1 and CDR2 sequences are GTSNPN and SVGIG (reference sequence). This CDR3 has 15 amino acids. This chain's CDR3 is CAWIDRVLSYYGYTF. For the CDR3, the DNA is TGTGCCTGGATCGACAGGGTACTATCATACTATGGCTACACCTTC.

This clonotype has ten or more counts. The chain combines TRBV27 with TRBJ2-7; possibly TRBD1 for D (6 bases). From germline, CDR1 is MNHEY and CDR2 SMNVEV (reference sequence). CDR3 length equals 12 residues. Trimming left V 6 bases short and J 2 bases short, with 8 bases between. CDR3 nucleotides: TGTGCCAGCAGGGACAGAACCTACGAGCAGTACTTC. It specifies CASRDRTYEQYF.

The chain uses TRBV27 and TRBJ2-5; no firm D call. From germline, CDR1 is MNHEY and CDR2 SMNVEV (reference sequence). The CDR3 is 13 residues long. V was pared by 8 bases and J by 6 bases, with 16 bases between. The DNA of the CDR3 is TGTGCCAGCGGCCCGAGTCGGTTGAAGACCCAGTACTTC. This sequence encodes CASGPSRLKTQYF.

Many counts were recorded for this clonotype. V usage is TRBV9 and J usage is TRBJ1-2; D may be TRBD1 (5 bases). Germline CDR1 reads SGDLS; CDR2 reads YYNGEE. The CDR3 has 13 residues. The V and J ends lost 4 bases and 6 bases respectively, with 13 bases between them. The CDR3 sequence is CASSPGTRDGYTF. The CDR3 bases are TGTGCCAGCAGCCCAGGGACCCGGGATGGCTACACCTTC.

This clonotype was counted at least ten times. This chain joins TRBV5-1 and TRBJ2-7, with D possibly being TRBD2 (5 bases). V shed 4 bases and J shed 1 base, with 12 bases lying between them. Germline V gives CDR1 SGHRS, CDR2 YFSETQ. The CDR3 runs to 14 residues. This CDR3 is CASSLGLDSYEQYF. CDR3 DNA: TGCGCCAGCAGCCTTGGACTCGATTCCTACGAGCAGTACTTC. The full variable domain, with the rest looked up from reference TRBV5-1 and TRBJ2-7, is KAGVTQTPRYLIKTRGQQVTLSCSPISGHRSVSWYQQTPGQGLQFLFEYFSETQRNKGNFPGRFSGRQFSNSRSEMNVSTLELGDSALYLCASSLGLDSYEQYFGPGTRLTVT.

The chain carries TRBV27 and TRBJ1-5; D is undetermined. The CDR3 spans 13 residues. In germline, CDR1 is MNHEY, CDR2 SMNVEV (reference sequence). V shed 4 bases and J shed 6 bases, with 10 bases lying between them. The CDR3 DNA reads TGTGCCAGCAGTTACCGGATGGGTCAGCCCCAGCATTTT. Residues: CASSYRMGQPQHF.

This clonotype has ten or more counts. CDR3 sequence: CASGLATRNTIYF. The CDR3 DNA reads TGTGCTAGTGGTTTGGCCACACGAAACACCATATATTTT. This sequence joins TRBV12-5 and TRBJ1-3, with D uncertain. Germline lookup yields CDR1 LGHNT and CDR2 FRNRAP. V lost 1 base and J lost 5, with 6 bases in between. The CDR3 runs to 13 residues.

This clonotype was seen many times. The chain links TRBV7-8 to TRBJ2-5, with TRBD2 matching over 9 bases. Germline trimming cut 5 bases from V and 1 base from J; bases unmatched to any gene: 5. This CDR3 contains 15 residues. The germline CDR1 and CDR2 sequences are SGHVS and FQNEAQ. CDR3 in amino acids: CASSILAGTQETQYF. CDR3 in DNA: TGTGCCAGCAGCATCCTAGCGGGGACCCAAGAGACCCAGTACTTC.

J is TRBJ1-5 and V is TRBV19, with D possibly matching TRBD1 (5 bases). The CDR3 is 15 residues long. The V end was cut by 4 bases, the J end by 2 bases, with 12 bases between. CDR1 LNHDA and CDR2 SQIVND come from the germline V gene (reference sequence). As DNA, the CDR3 is TGTGCCAGTAGTAAGGGACTCTGGGGCAATCAGCCCCAGCATTTT. Translated, it gives CASSKGLWGNQPQHF. Full variable domain (missing parts from reference TRBV19 and TRBJ1-5): DGGITQSPKYLFRKEGQNVTLSCEQNLNHDAMYWYRQDPGQGLRLIYYSQIVNDFQKGDIAEGYSVSREKKESFPLTVTSAQKNPTAFYLCASSKGLWGNQPQHFGDGTRLSIL.